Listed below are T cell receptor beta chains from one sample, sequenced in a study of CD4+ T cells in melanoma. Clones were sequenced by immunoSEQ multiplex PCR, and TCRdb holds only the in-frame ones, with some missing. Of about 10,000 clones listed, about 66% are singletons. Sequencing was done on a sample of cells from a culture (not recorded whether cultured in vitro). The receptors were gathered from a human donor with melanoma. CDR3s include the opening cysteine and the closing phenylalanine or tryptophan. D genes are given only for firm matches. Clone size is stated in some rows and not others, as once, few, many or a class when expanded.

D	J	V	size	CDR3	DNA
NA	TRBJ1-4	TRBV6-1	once	CASSAGRGREKLFF	TGTGCCAGCAGCGCTGGTCGGGGGCGCGAAAAACTGTTTTTT
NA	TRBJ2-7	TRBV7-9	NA	CASSLGGGGTHEQYF	TGTGCCAGCAGCTTAGGAGGGGGAGGAACCCACGAGCAGTACTTC
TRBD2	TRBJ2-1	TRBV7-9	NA	CASSPPGGEDNEQFF	TGTGCCAGCAGCCCCCCGGGGGGGGAGGACAATGAGCAGTTCTTC
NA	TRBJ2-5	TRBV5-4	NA	CASSTGTFQETQYF	TGTGCCAGCAGCACGGGGACGTTTCAAGAGACCCAGTACTTC
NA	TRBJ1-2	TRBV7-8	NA	CASSLMGYGYTF	TGTGCCAGCAGCTTAATGGGCTATGGCTACACCTTC
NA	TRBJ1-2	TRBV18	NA	CASSPEGQGSGYTF	TGTGCCAGCTCACCTGAGGGGCAGGGATCTGGCTACACCTTC
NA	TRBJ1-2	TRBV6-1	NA	CASSERDYGYTF	TGTGCCAGCAGTGAAAGGGACTATGGCTACACCTTC
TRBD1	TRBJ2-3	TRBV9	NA	CASSVRQGASSTDTQYF	TGTGCCAGCAGCGTCCGACAGGGGGCTTCGAGCACAGATACGCAGTATTTT
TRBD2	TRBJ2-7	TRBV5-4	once	CASSLGTSGGRTSYEQYF	TGTGCCAGCAGCCTAGGGACTAGCGGGGGGCGTACCTCCTACGAGCAGTACTTC
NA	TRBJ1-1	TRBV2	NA	CASSEERDTEAFF	TGTGCCAGCAGCGAGGAGCGGGACACTGAAGCTTTCTTT
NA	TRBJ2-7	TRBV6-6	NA	CASRPRLLGVYEQYF	TGTGCCAGCAGACCCCGACTTTTGGGGGTCTACGAGCAGTACTTC
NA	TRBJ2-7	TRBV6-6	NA	CASRRDSVYEQYF	TGTGCCAGCCGGAGGGACAGTGTCTACGAGCAGTACTTC
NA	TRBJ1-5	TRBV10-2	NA	CATSRPGGNQPQHF	TGCGCCACCAGCCGTCCCGGTGGCAATCAGCCCCAGCATTTT
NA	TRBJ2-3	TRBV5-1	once	CASSSGGLAGTDTQYF	TGCGCCAGCAGCTCGGGCGGACTGGCTGGTACAGATACGCAGTATTTT
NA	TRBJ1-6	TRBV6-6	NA	CASGRGGRSPLHF	TGTGCCAGCGGGCGGGGGGGACGTTCACCCCTCCACTTT
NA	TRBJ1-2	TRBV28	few	CASSLRLYGYTF	TGTGCCAGCAGTTTAAGATTATATGGCTACACCTTC
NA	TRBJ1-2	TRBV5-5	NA	CASSFAGIYGYTF	TGTGCCAGCAGCTTTGCCGGGATCTATGGCTACACCTTC
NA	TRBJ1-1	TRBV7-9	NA	CASTLGGRTEAFF	TGTGCCAGCACCTTAGGGGGTCGCACTGAAGCTTTCTTT
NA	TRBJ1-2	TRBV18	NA	CASSPVLRGQPSYGYTF	TGTGCCAGCTCACCTGTATTACGAGGACAACCGTCCTATGGCTACACCTTC
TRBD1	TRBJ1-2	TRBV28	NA	CASRIDRGYGYTF	TGTGCCAGCAGAATTGACAGGGGCTATGGCTACACCTTC
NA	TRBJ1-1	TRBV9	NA	CASSGEEGLLVNTEAFF	TGTGCCAGCAGCGGAGAGGAGGGGCTCCTCGTGAACACTGAAGCTTTCTTT
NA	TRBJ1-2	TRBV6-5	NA	CASKTGYDGYTF	TGTGCCAGCAAAACAGGGTATGATGGCTACACCTTC
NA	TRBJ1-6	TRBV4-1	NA	CASSQAATGMIFF	TGCGCCAGCAGCCAAGCAGCTACCGGCATGATCTTTTTT
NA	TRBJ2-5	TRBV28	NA	CASSSSRPQYF	TGTGCCAGCAGTTCCTCCCGGCCCCAGTACTTC
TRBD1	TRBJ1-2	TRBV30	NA	CAWSVLRGRGTNYGYTF	TGTGCCTGGAGTGTACTAAGGGGGCGGGGAACAAACTATGGCTACACCTTC
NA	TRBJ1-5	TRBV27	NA	CASSPLGGGHSNQPQHF	TGTGCCAGCAGTCCTCTCGGGGGGGGCCATAGCAATCAGCCCCAGCATTTT
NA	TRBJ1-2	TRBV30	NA	CAWSLQGGSYGYTF	TGTGCCTGGAGTTTACAGGGCGGAAGCTATGGCTACACCTTC
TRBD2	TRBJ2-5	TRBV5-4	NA	CASSTGPLAAQETQYF	TGTGCCAGCAGCACGGGGCCACTAGCGGCGCAAGAGACCCAGTACTTC
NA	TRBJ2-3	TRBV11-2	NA	CASSLGSQYF	TGTGCCAGCAGCCTTGGGTCGCAGTATTTT
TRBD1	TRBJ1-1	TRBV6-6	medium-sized	CASNHVRTGLNTEAFF	TGTGCCAGCAACCATGTTAGGACAGGACTGAACACTGAAGCTTTCTTT
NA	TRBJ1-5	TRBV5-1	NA	CASSPDGYQPQHF	TGCGCCAGCAGCCCCGACGGATATCAGCCCCAGCATTTT
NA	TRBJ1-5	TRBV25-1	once	CASDIRRHLNQPQHF	TGTGCCAGCGACATCCGTAGGCACCTCAATCAGCCCCAGCATTTT
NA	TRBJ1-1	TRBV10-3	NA	CATRQDRLNTEAFF	TGTGCCACACGACAGGACAGATTGAACACTGAAGCTTTCTTT
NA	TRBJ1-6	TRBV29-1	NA	CSVAQGRNSPLHF	TGCAGCGTAGCACAGGGAAGAAATTCACCCCTCCATTTT
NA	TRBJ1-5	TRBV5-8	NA	CASSLEPWQPQHF	TGTGCCAGCAGCTTGGAACCGTGGCAGCCCCAGCATTTT
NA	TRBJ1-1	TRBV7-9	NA	CASSFPGSRNTEAFF	TGTGCCAGCAGCTTCCCGGGGAGTCGGAACACTGAAGCTTTCTTT
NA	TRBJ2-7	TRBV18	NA	CASSPPSGGKYEQYF	TGTGCCAGCTCACCACCGAGTGGGGGGAAGTACGAGCAGTACTTC
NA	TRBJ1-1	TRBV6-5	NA	CASSEVRGTEAFF	TGTGCCAGCAGTGAAGTCCGGGGCACTGAAGCTTTCTTT
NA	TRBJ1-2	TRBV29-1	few	CSVGYGYTF	TGCAGCGTTGGGTATGGCTACACCTTC
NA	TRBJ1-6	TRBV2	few	CASSVVSSYNSPLHF	TGTGCCAGCAGCGTTGTGAGCTCCTATAATTCACCCCTCCACTTT
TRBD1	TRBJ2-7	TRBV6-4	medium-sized	CARPGQGANEQYF	TGTGCCAGACCGGGACAGGGGGCCAACGAGCAGTACTTC
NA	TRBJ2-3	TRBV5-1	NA	CASSLGLASNTQYF	TGCGCCAGCAGCTTGGGGCTAGCAAGTAATACGCAGTATTTT
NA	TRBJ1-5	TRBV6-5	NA	CASSYDRGNQPQHF	TGTGCCAGCAGTTACGATAGAGGTAATCAGCCCCAGCATTTT
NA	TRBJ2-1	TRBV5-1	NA	CASSLTGYNEQFF	TGCGCCAGCAGCTTGACTGGATACAATGAGCAGTTCTTC
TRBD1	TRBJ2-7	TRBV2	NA	CASRGTGPYEQYF	TGTGCCAGCAGGGGGACAGGACCCTACGAGCAGTACTTC
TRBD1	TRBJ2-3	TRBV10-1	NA	CASSAGGPGDTQYF	TGCGCCAGCAGTGCAGGGGGACCGGGAGATACGCAGTATTTT
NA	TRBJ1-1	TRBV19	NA	CASRDWGLNTEAFF	TGTGCCAGTAGGGATTGGGGTCTGAACACTGAAGCTTTCTTT
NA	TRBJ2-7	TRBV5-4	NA	CASRFAGSPAYEQYF	TGTGCCAGCAGGTTCGCTGGGTCCCCGGCCTACGAGCAGTACTTC
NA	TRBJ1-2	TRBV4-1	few	CASSQTGTQNYGYTF	TGCGCCAGCAGCCAGACCGGGACACAGAACTATGGCTACACCTTC
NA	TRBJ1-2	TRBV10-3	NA	CAISATDGPDGYTF	TGTGCCATCAGTGCCACCGACGGGCCGGATGGCTACACCTTC
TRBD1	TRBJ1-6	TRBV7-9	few	CASSAGQGFYNSPLHF	TGTGCCAGCAGCGCGGGACAGGGGTTCTATAATTCACCCCTCCACTTT
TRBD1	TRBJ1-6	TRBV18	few	CASSPNSGQGKGSPLHF	TGTGCCAGCTCACCAAACTCCGGACAGGGGAAAGGTTCACCCCTCCACTTT
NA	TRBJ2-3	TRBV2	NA	CASRGGGGRTDTQYF	TGTGCCAGCAGGGGAGGGGGGGGCCGGACAGATACGCAGTATTTT
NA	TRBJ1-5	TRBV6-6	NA	CASSRSGWMQPQHF	TGTGCCAGCAGTCGTTCAGGGTGGATGCAGCCCCAGCATTTT
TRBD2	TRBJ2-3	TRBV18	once	CASSVPFAGETTDTQYF	TGTGCCAGCTCAGTTCCTTTTGCGGGGGAAACGACAGATACGCAGTATTTT
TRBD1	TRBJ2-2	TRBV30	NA	CAWSVQGVTGELFF	TGTGCCTGGAGTGTACAGGGGGTCACCGGGGAGCTGTTTTTT
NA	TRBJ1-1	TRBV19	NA	CASRGTLTPEAFF	TGTGCCAGTAGGGGGACCCTAACACCCGAAGCTTTCTTT
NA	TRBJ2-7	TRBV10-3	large	CAISANGMGEQYF	TGTGCCATCAGTGCGAACGGAATGGGCGAGCAGTACTTC